This TCR beta chain is from a study of cytomegalovirus exposure and HLA in healthy donors. Study-wide results and caveats: Donors belonging to an Asian-associated ancestry cluster reportedly showed fewer N-insertions in productive TCRs than the roughly 680-donor mean, according to what a later analysis found.

All donors participated as healthy donors of bone marrow. PCR amplification relied on 60 Vbeta primers (plus 13 Jbeta primers). Repertoires were generated with immunoSEQ multiplex PCR, while TCRdb's copy carries only in-frame clones and drops some. The table includes about 130,000 clones, 77% detected once. This clone was seen a few times. Its cognate antigen is unknown. The sequenced sample was PBMCs. The clonotype originates from a male donor in good health and CMV-seropositive.

CDR3: CASSVTGTGGDEQYF. The DNA of the CDR3 is TGTGCCAGCAGTGTTACCGGGACAGGGGGCGACGAGCAGTACTTC. The chain uses TRBV6-4 and TRBJ2-7, with TRBD1 identical over 12 bases. V was clipped by 4 bases and J by 5 bases; unmatched bases: 6. This CDR3 is 15 amino acids long. Germline-derived CDR1 and CDR2 are MRHNA and SNTAGT.